The 25 T cell receptor beta chains given below trace back to one sample, sequenced in a study of T cell changes during pregnancy in multiple sclerosis. The repertoire was sequenced with immunoSEQ multiplex PCR; TCRdb's copy has only in-frame clones and lacks some. The top ten clones hold over 1.3% of a sample with 55,000 to 85,000 clones, 92% of them seen once. The material was peripheral blood, obtained after pregnancy. The receptors derive from a female donor with multiple sclerosis, enrolled in a pregnancy study.

The V and J genes are TRBV4-2 and TRBJ2-7; 11 bases are shared with TRBD2. The CDR3 spans 20 residues. Germline lookup yields CDR1 LGHNA and CDR2 YNFKEQ. After removal of 3 bases from V and 6 bases from J, the junction contained 22 bases not matched to a gene. CDR3 amino acids: CASSHPRGSGRAGLFAEQYF. In nucleotides, the CDR3 is TGTGCCAGCAGCCACCCCCGTGGTAGCGGGAGGGCCGGGTTGTTTGCCGAGCAGTACTTC.

This chain uses TRBV19 with TRBJ2-7, with 7 positions matching TRBD2. Germline V gene data show CDR1 as LNHDA and CDR2 as SQIVND (reference sequence). This CDR3 has 13 amino acids. The J segment lost 3 bases and the V segment lost 3 bases, leaving 2 bases of the junction unmatched. The CDR3 DNA follows: TGTGCCAGTAGTATGGGGGGGGACTACGAGCAGTACTTC. Its protein product is CASSMGGDYEQYF.

The chain combines TRBV28 with TRBJ2-7; TRBD1 agrees at 7 bases. V was clipped by 7 bases and J by 3 bases; unmatched bases: 9. Germline V gene sequence: CDR1 MDHEN, CDR2 SYDVKM. The CDR3 is 14 amino acids. The CDR3 sequence: CASTSGTAYYEQYF. The CDR3 coding sequence is TGTGCCAGCACCTCCGGGACAGCATACTACGAGCAGTACTTC.

The chain is built from TRBV5-1 and TRBJ1-5, with D perhaps matching TRBD1 (6 bases). CDR3 length: 14 amino acids. The germline V gene has CDR1 SGHRS and CDR2 YFSETQ. The V end was cut by 1 base, the J end by 5 bases, with 10 bases between. CDR3 in amino acids: CASSLSGGDQPQHF. The CDR3 region has the DNA TGCGCCAGCAGCTTGTCTGGGGGCGATCAGCCCCAGCATTTT.

V usage is TRBV5-4 and J usage is TRBJ2-7; D might be TRBD2 (5 bases). Germline V gene data show CDR1 as SGHNT and CDR2 as YYREEE (reference sequence). The germline V and J ends were trimmed by 2 bases and 1 base, with 7 bases remaining between them. The CDR3 totals 13 residues. CDR3: CASSFPGSYEQYF. CDR3 nucleotides: TGTGCCAGCAGCTTCCCGGGGTCCTACGAGCAGTACTTC.

V usage is TRBV5-1 and J usage is TRBJ2-5; D remains ambiguous. CDR3 length: 13 residues. Between the trimmed V and J ends, which lost 2 bases and 4 bases, there was a span of 9 bases. CDR1 is SGHRS and CDR2 is YFSETQ in the germline V gene. CDR3 coding DNA: TGCGCCAGCAGCTTAAGAGCGTCAGAGACCCAGTACTTC. This sequence encodes CASSLRASETQYF.

The chain uses TRBV4-3 and TRBJ2-1, with 7 bases that match TRBD2. The germline gives CDR1 LGHNA, CDR2 YSLEER. V gave up 0 bases and J gave up 6 bases; unmatched junction bases: 8. This CDR3 has 16 amino acids. The CDR3 sequence is CASSQDLGGSFNEQFF. The CDR3 bases are TGCGCCAGCAGCCAAGATCTGGGCGGGAGCTTCAATGAGCAGTTCTTC.

This clone was detected only once. The genes are TRBV28 and TRBJ1-3; D remains ambiguous. Trimming cost V 2 bases and J 0 bases, with 8 bases left between them. The CDR3 length is 15 residues. Germline-derived CDR1 and CDR2 are MDHEN and SYDVKM. The CDR3 DNA follows: TGTGCCAGCAGTTTAACCGCGATCTCTGGAAACACCATATATTTT. This codes for CASSLTAISGNTIYF.

On this clone: The junction departs from the called germline gene at one end, perhaps through a read error. V is TRBV2 and J is TRBJ1-2; no firm D call. The germline CDR1 and CDR2 sequences are SNHLY and FYNNEI. The CDR3 totals 14 residues. The CDR3 DNA is TGTGCCAGCATTGAATGGCAGACGGCGGGCGGCTACACCTTC. Protein: CASIEWQTAGGYTF.

The chain links TRBV14 to TRBJ1-3; D ambiguous. This CDR3 has 16 amino acids. Germline lookup yields CDR1 SGHDN and CDR2 FVKESK. V shed 7 bases and J shed 0 bases, with 16 bases lying between them. The CDR3 spells CASILAGINSGNTIYF. The CDR3 region has the DNA TGTGCCAGCATCCTTGCGGGAATCAACTCTGGAAACACCATATATTTT.

This clone showed up just once. The CDR3 here is CAIRVSWEGNTEAFF. In DNA form, the CDR3 reads TGTGCCATCAGGGTTAGTTGGGAGGGGAACACTGAAGCTTTCTTT. The chain has TRBV10-3 and TRBJ1-1; D is undetermined. Trimming stripped 6 bases from V and 1 base from J, with 15 bases between. Per the germline V gene, CDR1 is ENHRY and CDR2 is SYGVKD. This CDR3 contains 15 residues.

Points on this clone: Compared with germline, one end of the junction differs, possibly owing to a read error. The chain joins TRBV6-1 to TRBJ2-1; possibly TRBD1 for D (6 bases). The CDR3 runs to 16 residues. Germline assignment: CDR1 MNHNS and CDR2 SASEGT. The CDR3 nucleotides are TGTGCCAGCAGGGAAGATCGAGGACAGAGTTACAATGAGCAGTTCTTC. This gives the protein CASREDRGQSYNEQFF.

For the CDR3, the DNA is TGTGCCAGCAGCCAAGAGACTAGCGGGAGTTACGAGCAGTACTTC. It specifies CASSQETSGSYEQYF. The rearrangement links TRBV4-2 to TRBJ2-7; 12 bases align to TRBD2. The germline V gene has CDR1 LGHNA and CDR2 YNFKEQ. The J segment lost 4 bases and the V segment lost 0 bases, leaving 1 base of the junction unmatched. The CDR3 is made up of 15 amino acids.

Many counts were recorded for this clone. The chain recombines TRBV10-3 with TRBJ1-5; no clear D. CDR1 and CDR2 (germline): ENHRY, SYGVKD. Trimming cost V 6 bases and J 1 base, with 13 bases left between them. The CDR3 has 15 residues. The CDR3 here is CAISMEGRSNQPQHF. CDR3 sequence (DNA): TGTGCCATCAGCATGGAGGGTCGAAGCAATCAGCCCCAGCATTTT.

J is TRBJ2-7 and V is TRBV27; 11 nucleotides match TRBD2. The CDR3 is 16 residues long. Trimming took 5 bases from V and 1 from J; bases not matched to a gene: 7. CDR1 is MNHEY and CDR2 is SMNVEV in the germline V gene (reference sequence). The CDR3 region is CASSERSSGRSYEQYF. The DNA of the CDR3 is TGTGCCAGCAGTGAACGTTCTAGCGGGAGGTCCTACGAGCAGTACTTC.

The chain has TRBV7-3 and TRBJ2-5; 9 bases agree with TRBD1. The ends lost 5 bases at V and 5 bases at J; junction bases unmatched: 6. CDR1 SGHTA and CDR2 FQGTGA come from the germline V gene. This CDR3 region has 14 residues. CDR3 in DNA: TGTGCCAGCAGCCAAGGACAGGGGAGGGAGACCCAGTACTTC. Its protein is CASSQGQGRETQYF.

The rearrangement links TRBV29-1 to TRBJ2-7, with 14 nucleotides matching TRBD2. Losses at the gene ends were 4 bases for V and 4 bases for J; bases not matched to a gene: 6. The CDR3 extends over 15 amino acids. Looked up from germline, CDR1 is SQVTM and CDR2 is ANQGSEA. This CDR3 reads CSVGLAGGPGYEQYF. The CDR3 bases are TGCAGCGTTGGACTAGCGGGAGGGCCGGGGTACGAGCAGTACTTC.

V gene TRBV6-1 combines with J gene TRBJ1-5; no clear D gene. This CDR3 contains 13 residues. The V gene's germline CDR1 is MNHNS and CDR2 SASEGT. The ends were cut back, 2 bases at V and 3 bases at J, with 5 bases in the middle. CDR3 region: CASSEHVNQPQHF. CDR3 nucleotides: TGTGCCAGCAGTGAACATGTCAATCAGCCCCAGCATTTT.

The V and J genes are TRBV7-8 and TRBJ2-1, with D perhaps TRBD1 (5 bases). CDR1 and CDR2 (germline): SGHVS, FQNEAQ. With 2 bases removed from V and 6 bases from J, the gap between germline ends came to 11 bases. The CDR3 contains 14 residues. The DNA of the CDR3 is TGTGCCAGCAGCTTAACCGAAAGGGGCAATGAGCAGTTCTTC. Its translation is CASSLTERGNEQFF.

J is TRBJ2-5 and V is TRBV30, with TRBD2 as a possible D gene (6 bases). V lost 0 bases and J lost 1, with 9 bases in between. The CDR3 loop spans 14 amino acids. The V gene's germline CDR1 is GTSNPN and CDR2 SVGIG (reference sequence). CDR3 amino acids: CAWSVRRGQETQYF. The CDR3 bases are TGTGCCTGGAGTGTACGGAGGGGCCAAGAGACCCAGTACTTC.

The chain links TRBV7-3 to TRBJ1-1, with 7 nucleotides matching TRBD1. The CDR3 contains 16 residues. Germline CDR1 reads SGHTA; CDR2 reads FQGTGA. After removal of 1 base from V and 1 base from J, the junction contained 6 bases not matched to a gene. The CDR3 loop reads CASSLSATGPNTEAFF. Here the CDR3 DNA reads TGTGCCAGCAGCTTAAGTGCGACAGGGCCGAACACTGAAGCTTTCTTT.

The chain couples TRBV5-1 to TRBJ1-3, with 8 bases that match TRBD1. Per the germline V gene, CDR1 is SGHRS and CDR2 is YFSETQ. This CDR3 region has 17 residues. With 4 bases clipped from V and 0 bases from J, the junction kept 9 bases outside the gene matches. The DNA for the CDR3 is TGCGCCAGCAGCACTGGGACAGGTTCGAGCTCTGGAAACACCATATATTTT. This encodes CASSTGTGSSSGNTIYF. Full variable domain (outside the CDR3, taken from reference TRBV5-1 and TRBJ1-3): KAGVTQTPRYLIKTRGQQVTLSCSPISGHRSVSWYQQTPGQGLQFLFEYFSETQRNKGNFPGRFSGRQFSNSRSEMNVSTLELGDSALYLCASSTGTGSSSGNTIYFGEGSWLTVV.

The chain recombines TRBV7-2 with TRBJ2-1; no firm D call. Germline values: CDR1 SGHTA, CDR2 FQGNSA. With 1 base removed from V and 0 bases from J, the gap between germline ends came to 7 bases. The CDR3 totals 15 residues. The CDR3 nucleotides are TGTGCCAGCAGCTTAGGCGTCGGCTCCTACAATGAGCAGTTCTTC. It translates to CASSLGVGSYNEQFF.

The chain links TRBV30 to TRBJ1-6, with 9 bases matching TRBD1. J was trimmed by 10 bases and V by 1 base; bases with no gene match: 11. This CDR3 contains 16 residues. The germline CDR1 and CDR2 sequences are GTSNPN and SVGIG (reference sequence). The CDR3 bases are TGTGCCTGGAGTGCGGCCGGGGACAGGGTTAGGTCACCCCTCCACTTT. Its protein is CAWSAAGDRVRSPLHF. Full variable domain (remainder filled in from reference TRBV30 and TRBJ1-6): SQTIHQWPATLVQPVGSPLSLECTVEGTSNPNLYWYRQAAGRGLQLLFYSVGIGQISSEVPQNLSASRPQDRQFILSSKKLLLSDSGFYLCAWSAAGDRVRSPLHFGNGTRLTVT.

The sample holds one count of this clone. J is TRBJ2-3 and V is TRBV6-6; the D is unclear. The V gene lost 2 bases and the J gene lost 5 bases, with 11 bases spanning the gap. The CDR3 sequence is 14 residues long. The germline V gene has CDR1 MNHNY and CDR2 SVGAGI (reference sequence). CDR3 loop: CASSYTSSVDTQYF. The DNA of the CDR3 is TGTGCCAGCAGTTACACCTCGAGTGTAGATACGCAGTATTTT.